The subject of this entry is one T cell receptor beta chain. This entry comes from a study of blood T cell repertoires in COVID-19. Study background: PBMCs, B-cell-depleted T cells, or T cells provided the cDNA or gDNA that made up the material.

Generated by immunoSEQ multiplex PCR, the TCRdb table keeps only in-frame clones and is missing some. Altogether about 270,000 clones are present, 75% to 90% being singletons, with the ten largest covering under 3%. The V and J ends lost 1 base and 6 bases, in that order; junction bases with no gene match: 10. This CDR3 region has 16 residues. From germline, CDR1 is KGHSH and CDR2 LQKENI. The sample comprised PBMCs or T cells enriched from blood (not recorded which). The V gene is TRBV18, the J gene TRBJ2-7; 9 nucleotides match TRBD1. The receptor comes from a woman between 18 and 30 years old who had recovered from COVID-19. This chain's CDR3 is CASSPQVGTGTGEQYF. The CDR3 DNA reads TGTGCCAGCTCACCACAGGTTGGGACAGGGACGGGCGAGCAGTACTTC. The entire variable domain, with the rest obtained from reference TRBV18 and TRBJ2-7, is as follows: NAGVMQNPRHLVRRRGQEARLRCSPMKGHSHVYWYRQLPEEGLKFMVYLQKENIIDESGMPKERFSAEFPKEGPSILRIQQVVRGDSAAYFCASSPQVGTGTGEQYFGPGTRLTVT.